This T cell receptor beta chain was captured in a study of T cell changes during pregnancy in multiple sclerosis. There are a few counts of this clone. Measured with immunoSEQ multiplex PCR; TCRdb has only the in-frame clones, and not every one. The sample has about 22,000 clones, about 89% seen once; the top ten hold 0.67%. V lost 4 bases and J lost 1, with 18 bases in between. Germline loops: CDR1 SGDLS, CDR2 YYNGEE. The CDR3 length is 17 residues. The chain couples TRBV9 to TRBJ2-4, with a possible D match to TRBD2 (5 bases). The sequence was collected from a female donor in good health, enrolled as a control in a pregnancy study. The input for sequencing was CD4+ T cells from peripheral blood mononuclear cells, taken in the third trimester of pregnancy. The CDR3 sequence: CASSPQKVGVAKNIQYF. CDR3 DNA: TGTGCCAGCAGCCCCCAGAAGGTGGGAGTGGCCAAAAACATTCAGTACTTC.